This is a list of T cell receptor beta chains from one sample in a study of shared clonotypes between healthy human individuals. Assay used: immunoSEQ multiplex PCR; TCRdb lists only in-frame clones, some missing. The sample carries millions of clones, 85% to 95% recorded once. The sample taken for sequencing was naive CD8+ T cells sorted from blood. All receptors derive from a man younger than 35 in good health. Each CDR3 is given with its conserved first and last residue. Fields, in order: J gene, V gene, D gene, clone size, CDR3 protein, CDR3 DNA. D genes are given only for firm matches. Clone size is not always given. Where it is, it says once, few, many or a class for expanded clones.

J: TRBJ2-7; V: TRBV6-6; D: NA; size: NA; CDR3: CASSYSFPYEQYF; DNA: TGTGCCAGCAGTTACTCGTTCCCCTACGAGCAGTACTTC
J: TRBJ1-6; V: TRBV15; D: NA; size: NA; CDR3: CATSRDRLLNSPLHF; DNA: TGTGCCACCAGCAGAGACAGGCTGCTTAATTCACCCCTCCACTTT
J: TRBJ1-2; V: TRBV23-1; D: NA; size: NA; CDR3: CATPSGQRGYTF; DNA: TGCGCCACCCCGAGTGGGCAGCGGGGCTACACCTTC
J: TRBJ2-5; V: TRBV5-6; D: NA; size: once; CDR3: CASSLGPDQYF; DNA: TGTGCCAGCAGCTTGGGACCCGACCAGTACTTC
J: TRBJ2-5; V: TRBV11-2; D: TRBD1; size: NA; CDR3: CASSPGGDRVLKTQYF; DNA: TGTGCCAGCAGCCCGGGCGGTGACAGGGTCTTAAAGACCCAGTACTTC
J: TRBJ2-3; V: TRBV7-3; D: NA; size: NA; CDR3: CASSLVGAGTDTQYF; DNA: TGTGCCAGCAGCCTCGTAGGGGCGGGCACAGATACGCAGTATTTT
J: TRBJ1-5; V: TRBV9; D: TRBD1; size: NA; CDR3: CASSVGQGPNQPQHF; DNA: TGTGCCAGCAGCGTAGGACAGGGCCCCAATCAGCCCCAGCATTTT
J: TRBJ2-3; V: TRBV30; D: TRBD2; size: NA; CDR3: CAWSVASGGRGDTQYF; DNA: TGTGCCTGGAGTGTAGCTAGCGGGGGGCGAGGGGATACGCAGTATTTT
J: TRBJ1-1; V: TRBV6-6; D: TRBD1; size: NA; CDR3: CASSSFRTGMNTEAFF; DNA: TGTGCCAGCAGTTCCTTCAGGACAGGGATGAACACTGAAGCTTTCTTT
J: TRBJ2-7; V: TRBV27; D: TRBD2; size: NA; CDR3: CASSLRLADEQYF; DNA: TGTGCCAGCAGTTTAAGGCTAGCGGACGAGCAGTACTTC
J: TRBJ2-1; V: TRBV29-1; D: TRBD2; size: once; CDR3: CSVVTSGGSYEQFF; DNA: TGCAGCGTTGTTACTAGCGGGGGGTCCTATGAGCAGTTCTTC
J: TRBJ2-3; V: TRBV27; D: TRBD1; size: NA; CDR3: CASNPIGTVSTDTQYF; DNA: TGTGCCAGCAACCCCATTGGGACAGTGAGCACAGATACGCAGTATTTT
J: TRBJ2-2; V: TRBV4-3; D: NA; size: NA; CDR3: CASSQAWASAGELFF; DNA: TGCGCCAGCAGCCAGGCCTGGGCGTCCGCCGGGGAGCTGTTTTTT
J: TRBJ1-1; V: TRBV30; D: TRBD1; size: NA; CDR3: CAWRVGTGRTEAFF; DNA: TGTGCCTGGAGAGTCGGGACAGGAAGGACTGAAGCTTTCTTT
J: TRBJ2-2; V: TRBV27; D: NA; size: NA; CDR3: CASSSGNTGELFF; DNA: TGTGCCAGCAGTTCAGGGAACACCGGGGAGCTGTTTTTT
J: TRBJ1-1; V: TRBV5-1; D: NA; size: few; CDR3: CASSPTEGRAFF; DNA: TGCGCCAGCAGCCCGACTGAGGGGCGGGCTTTCTTT